The rows below give T cell receptor beta chains drawn from one sample of a study of PD-1 blockade in mismatch repair-deficient tumors. Which antigens these TCRs recognize remains unknown. This table comes from immunoSEQ multiplex PCR, and its TCRdb copy is limited to in-frame clones, with some not included. The repertoire holds around 14,000 clones, approximately 80% seen once, with about a tenth in the top ten. The specimen comprised cells cultured in vitro, sampled from a patient treated with pembrolizumab. The receptors originated from an adult with mismatch repair-deficient cancer. The CDR3 runs from the conserved cysteine through the conserved F or W. The D gene is left open where the match is weak. Only part of the rows carry a size: once, few, many, or a class if the clone is expanded.

size: NA
J: TRBJ2-5
D: TRBD2
V: TRBV19
length: 17
CDR3: CASSTGLAGGGGETQYF
DNA: TGTGCCAGTAGTACGGGACTAGCGGGAGGGGGAGGAGAGACCCAGTACTTC

size: NA
J: TRBJ1-1
D: NA
V: TRBV28
length: 15
CDR3: CASSLPPAMNTEAFF
DNA: TGTGCCAGCAGTTTACCCCCGGCCATGAACACTGAAGCTTTCTTT

size: NA
J: TRBJ1-5
D: NA
V: TRBV30
length: 13
CDR3: CAWEGDSNQPQHF
DNA: TGTGCCTGGGAAGGGGATAGCAATCAGCCCCAGCATTTT

size: NA
J: TRBJ2-1
D: TRBD2
V: TRBV11-3
length: 15
CDR3: CASSSGTSGINEQFF
DNA: TGTGCCAGCAGCTCCGGGACTAGCGGGATCAATGAGCAGTTCTTC

size: NA
J: TRBJ2-2
D: NA
V: TRBV6-1
length: 20
CDR3: CASSARGNGLSPSNTGELFF
DNA: TGTGCCAGCAGTGCCCGCGGGAATGGGTTATCCCCCTCGAACACCGGGGAGCTGTTTTTT

size: NA
J: TRBJ2-3
D: TRBD2
V: TRBV11-3
length: 14
CDR3: CASSYTSGTDTQYF
DNA: TGTGCCAGCAGCTACACTAGCGGCACAGATACGCAGTATTTT

size: NA
J: TRBJ2-3
D: TRBD1
V: TRBV2
length: 15
CDR3: CASRMTGRSTDTQYF
DNA: TGTGCCAGCAGAATGACAGGGCGAAGCACAGATACGCAGTATTTT

size: NA
J: TRBJ2-3
D: NA
V: TRBV7-2
length: 12
CDR3: CASSPGRDTQYF
DNA: TGTGCCAGCAGCCCCGGTCGAGATACGCAGTATTTT

size: once
J: TRBJ2-1
D: TRBD1
V: TRBV19
length: 14
CDR3: CASSIQTGGAKQFF
DNA: TGTGCCAGTAGTATACAGACAGGGGGCGCGAAGCAGTTCTTC

size: NA
J: TRBJ2-1
D: TRBD2
V: TRBV5-6
length: 17
CDR3: CASSLSLLAGPSGEQFF
DNA: TGTGCCAGCAGCTTGAGCTTACTAGCGGGACCCAGTGGTGAGCAGTTCTTC

size: NA
J: TRBJ2-1
D: NA
V: TRBV9
length: 13
CDR3: CASSAHLGHEQFF
DNA: TGTGCCAGCAGCGCCCATCTAGGGCATGAGCAGTTCTTC

size: NA
J: TRBJ1-5
D: TRBD1
V: TRBV30
length: 15
CDR3: CAWSQTGAGNQPQHF
DNA: TGTGCCTGGAGTCAGACAGGGGCCGGCAATCAGCCCCAGCATTTT

size: NA
J: TRBJ2-2
D: TRBD1
V: TRBV5-1
length: 15
CDR3: CASSYRDRVAGELFF
DNA: TGCGCCAGCAGCTACCGGGACAGGGTGGCCGGGGAGCTGTTTTTT

size: NA
J: TRBJ1-6
D: TRBD1
V: TRBV19
length: 16
CDR3: CASSTGRGQGYSPLHF
DNA: TGTGCCAGTAGTACCGGGAGAGGACAGGGTTATTCACCCCTCCACTTT

size: few
J: TRBJ1-5
D: NA
V: TRBV5-1
length: 16
CDR3: CASSLDGGGGNQPQHF
DNA: TGCGCCAGCAGCTTGGACGGGGGCGGTGGCAATCAGCCCCAGCATTTT

size: few
J: TRBJ1-4
D: TRBD1
V: TRBV4-1
length: 18
CDR3: CASSPRTGGVWTNEKLFF
DNA: TGCGCCAGCAGCCCCCGGACAGGGGGAGTGTGGACTAATGAAAAACTGTTTTTT

size: NA
J: TRBJ1-5
D: NA
V: TRBV11-1
length: 13
CDR3: CASSLGGFGPQHF
DNA: TGTGCCAGCAGCTTAGGGGGATTCGGGCCCCAGCATTTT

size: NA
J: TRBJ2-3
D: NA
V: TRBV5-1
length: 12
CDR3: CASGTPPDTQYF
DNA: TGCGCCAGCGGGACTCCTCCGGATACGCAGTATTTT

size: NA
J: TRBJ2-1
D: TRBD1
V: TRBV6-4
length: 15
CDR3: CASSDSGTGHNEQFF
DNA: TGTGCCAGCAGTGACTCCGGGACAGGACACAATGAGCAGTTCTTC

size: NA
J: TRBJ1-6
D: NA
V: TRBV7-6
length: 15
CDR3: CASSPLSGQGSPLHF
DNA: TGTGCCAGCAGCCCCCTTTCTGGGCAGGGTTCACCCCTCCACTTT

size: NA
J: TRBJ2-1
D: NA
V: TRBV4-1
length: 16
CDR3: CASSPRPARGPNEQFF
DNA: TGCGCCAGCAGCCCGAGGCCCGCTAGAGGGCCCAATGAGCAGTTCTTC

size: NA
J: TRBJ2-7
D: NA
V: TRBV4-3
length: 13
CDR3: CASSQDQNYEQYF
DNA: TGCGCCAGCAGCCAAGATCAGAATTACGAGCAGTACTTC

size: NA
J: TRBJ2-1
D: NA
V: TRBV9
length: 16
CDR3: CASSVGQQQFYNEQFF
DNA: TGTGCCAGCAGCGTAGGGCAACAGCAATTTTACAATGAGCAGTTCTTC

size: NA
J: TRBJ1-4
D: TRBD1
V: TRBV25-1
length: 14
CDR3: CASSEGQAFVKLFF
DNA: TGTGCCAGCAGTGAAGGACAGGCGTTTGTAAAACTGTTTTTT

size: NA
J: TRBJ1-6
D: NA
V: TRBV9
length: 17
CDR3: CASSVGAGRSYNSPLHF
DNA: TGTGCCAGCAGCGTAGGCGCAGGGAGGTCCTATAATTCACCCCTCCACTTT

size: NA
J: TRBJ1-5
D: NA
V: TRBV30
length: 14
CDR3: CACPDNEANQPQHF
DNA: TGTGCCTGCCCCGACAACGAGGCCAATCAGCCCCAGCATTTT

size: few
J: TRBJ2-7
D: NA
V: TRBV5-1
length: 13
CDR3: CASSPSRAYEQYF
DNA: TGCGCCAGCAGCCCATCCAGGGCCTACGAGCAGTACTTC

size: NA
J: TRBJ2-7
D: NA
V: TRBV10-3
length: 13
CDR3: CAISSRGSYEQYF
DNA: TGTGCCATCAGTTCCAGGGGCTCCTACGAGCAGTACTTC

size: NA
J: TRBJ1-5
D: TRBD1
V: TRBV7-2
length: 17
CDR3: CASSTRTGMRSNQPQHF
DNA: TGTGCCAGCAGCACCCGGACAGGGATGCGGAGCAATCAGCCCCAGCATTTT

size: NA
J: TRBJ1-1
D: NA
V: TRBV2
length: 14
CDR3: CASSEGGGNTEAFF
DNA: TGTGCCAGCAGTGAAGGCGGGGGGAACACTGAAGCTTTCTTT

size: NA
J: TRBJ2-1
D: NA
V: TRBV28
length: 14
CDR3: CAIKSGWGYNEQFF
DNA: TGTGCCATCAAATCAGGTTGGGGCTACAATGAGCAGTTCTTC

size: NA
J: TRBJ1-1
D: TRBD1
V: TRBV27
length: 15
CDR3: CASSSPGTGWTEAFF
DNA: TGTGCCAGCAGTTCCCCCGGGACAGGGTGGACTGAAGCTTTCTTT

size: once
J: TRBJ2-7
D: NA
V: TRBV5-1
length: 13
CDR3: CASRLGPTYEQYF
DNA: TGCGCCAGCAGATTGGGACCGACCTACGAGCAGTACTTC

size: NA
J: TRBJ2-7
D: TRBD2
V: TRBV7-9
length: 14
CDR3: CASSFALGGYEQYF
DNA: TGTGCCAGCAGTTTCGCATTGGGAGGGTACGAGCAGTACTTC

size: NA
J: TRBJ1-6
D: NA
V: TRBV28
length: 12
CDR3: CASSLRSSPLHF
DNA: TGTGCCAGCAGTCTAAGATCTTCACCCCTCCACTTT

size: NA
J: TRBJ2-5
D: NA
V: TRBV12-2
length: 14
CDR3: CASRSSLGEETQYF
DNA: TGTGCAAGTCGCTCCTCGCTAGGAGAAGAGACCCAGTACTTC

size: NA
J: TRBJ2-5
D: NA
V: TRBV6-6
length: 12
CDR3: CASSPGPETQYF
DNA: TGTGCCAGCAGTCCTGGTCCAGAGACCCAGTACTTC

size: once
J: TRBJ1-5
D: NA
V: TRBV2
length: 14
CDR3: CASSWSARGQPQHF
DNA: TGTGCCAGCAGTTGGTCAGCGCGGGGTCAGCCCCAGCATTTT

size: NA
J: TRBJ1-4
D: NA
V: TRBV5-4
length: 17
CDR3: CASSKQGGGRGNEKLFF
DNA: TGTGCCAGCAGCAAGCAGGGCGGTGGAAGGGGTAATGAAAAACTGTTTTTT

size: NA
J: TRBJ2-7
D: NA
V: TRBV6-1
length: 10
CDR3: CASNNYEQYF
DNA: TGTGCCAGCAACAACTACGAGCAGTACTTC